A selection of T cell receptor beta chains follows, all from one sample in a study of blood T cell repertoires in COVID-19. Data came from immunoSEQ multiplex PCR; TCRdb stores just in-frame clones and leaves some out. Of roughly 47,000 clones listed, roughly 88% are singletons. The material sequenced was peripheral blood. Receptors originate from a man between 45 and 60 years old with acute or convalescent COVID-19. The CDR3 runs from the conserved cysteine through the conserved F or W. Fields, in order: J gene, V gene, CDR3 protein.

>TRBJ2-1|TRBV7-8
CASTASGRDTYNEQFF
>TRBJ1-1|TRBV9
CASSVAVQGVDTEAFF
>TRBJ1-4|TRBV28
CASSSGWNEKLFF
>TRBJ2-5|TRBV3-1/TRBV3-2
CASSQWDRLQETQYF
>TRBJ1-1|TRBV5-4
CASSLKTGGEAFF
>TRBJ2-3|TRBV5-1
CASSLTGGRDTQYF
>TRBJ2-1|TRBV5-6
CASSPRQGNNEQFF
>TRBJ2-5|TRBV7-2
CASSLSGGALGETQYF
>TRBJ1-2|TRBV29-1
CSVDRDRGPYGYTF
>TRBJ1-2|TRBV20-1
CSASDQDGYTF
>TRBJ1-1|TRBV12-3/TRBV12-4
CASSFGYGGAFF
>TRBJ1-2|TRBV7-2
CASSLDSYGYTF
>TRBJ1-2|TRBV6-5
CASLLGGGYGYTF